This TCR beta chain derives from a study of cytomegalovirus exposure and HLA in healthy donors. Broader study findings: Associated with cytomegalovirus, according to the listing, were 150 to 200 TCR beta chains.

The PCR had 60 Vbeta and 13 Jbeta primers. TCRdb's copy holds only in-frame clones and misses some; the assay was immunoSEQ multiplex PCR. The sample shows 140,000 to 150,000 clones, approximately 63% of them seen only once. A note on this clone: What it recognizes is unknown.

CDR1 and CDR2 from the germline V gene are GTSNPN and SVGIG (reference sequence). The CDR3 has 13 amino acids. Trimming stripped 5 bases from V and 7 bases from J, with 15 bases between. This clonotype was obtained from a woman in her fifties or sixties in good health and CMV-seropositive. The rearrangement uses TRBV30 and TRBJ1-3; tentative D call: TRBD1 (5 bases). The sequenced sample consisted of PBMCs. The CDR3 is CAWGRGSTNTIYF. As DNA, the CDR3 is TGTGCCTGGGGCCGGGGGTCGACCAACACCATATATTTT. Complete variable domain (other parts from reference TRBV30 and TRBJ1-3): SQTIHQWPATLVQPVGSPLSLECTVEGTSNPNLYWYRQAAGRGLQLLFYSVGIGQISSEVPQNLSASRPQDRQFILSSKKLLLSDSGFYLCAWGRGSTNTIYFGEGSWLTVV.